The entry below gives a single T cell receptor beta chain sequence along with its context. The entry originates in a study of blood T cell repertoires in COVID-19. The overall study: Samples representing acute and convalescent COVID-19 were sourced from the United States, Italy and Spain. PBMCs, B-cell-depleted T cells, or T cells provided the cDNA or gDNA that made up the material.

The length of the CDR3 is 14 residues. The V gene lost 4 bases and the J gene lost 7 bases, with 16 bases spanning the gap. Looked up from germline, CDR1 is SGHTA and CDR2 is FQGTGA. Per the original methods: Quantification of nucleated cells was approximated via reference gene primer amplification. TCRdb's copy holds only in-frame clones and misses some; the assay was immunoSEQ multiplex PCR. D and trimming come from the DNA, and the V and J calls and clone size come from that table. This table has about 130,000 clones, 80% to 85% appearing once. Source material: peripheral blood. The TCR was taken from a woman aged 25 to 39 who had recovered from COVID-19. This chain uses TRBV7-3 with TRBJ1-1, with a possible D match to TRBD1 (5 bases). CDR3 residues: CASSSQGIGNEAFF. CDR3 coding DNA: TGTGCCAGCAGCTCGCAGGGAATCGGTAATGAAGCTTTCTTT.